Listed here is a single T cell receptor (beta chain). This clone has a handful of counts. The target of this receptor is not known. One base away there is no much larger clone; base qualities are not given. Relative to germline, V is 6 bases shorter and J is 6 bases shorter, with 17 bases between their ends. The germline V gene specifies KGHSH as CDR1 and LQKENI as CDR2. Including cysteine and phenylalanine, the CDR3 has 15 amino acids. Only CDR3 DNA remains: 45 bases, in frame from the first base. A single peripheral blood draw of around 120 mL on average was collected from each donor into heparinised tubes. Using a panel that included CD45RO, CCR7, CD25, CD127, CD95 and CD27, naive, central memory, regulatory and stem cell-like memory CD4+ T cells were sorted on a BD FACSAria II. All sorted populations exceeded 95% purity. PBMCs were isolated immediately by Lymphoprep density gradient centrifugation and stained directly without culture. To minimize batch effects, samples were stained and sorted in pairs, one healthy donor with one patient per experiment.

All of the isolated RNA was reverse transcribed with the High Capacity cDNA Reverse Transcription Kit, so expressed TCRB transcripts were sequenced. Deep immunoSEQ sequencing was applied to naive, central memory and regulatory T cell samples, giving an average of approximately 3.8 million total reads per sample. Sorted cells were lysed in RLT buffer and RNA was extracted with DNase-treated RNeasy Micro or Mini kits, depending on cell number. To prevent cross-contamination, each cell subset was processed individually, whereas patient and healthy donor samples were processed jointly. Using the immunoSEQ multiplex PCR, TCRB sequences were amplified from cDNA into 87-bp fragments spanning the CDR3 region. Amplicons were sequenced on the Illumina HiSeq platform. For the original study's pipeline: PCR bias was corrected computationally using synthetic template baselines, and reads within Hamming distance 2 were collapsed, with unmergeable singletons discarded. Reads were aligned against IMGT so that V, D and J genes, CDR3 length and insertions or deletions at six rearrangement sites could be assigned. Within each subset, clonotype counts were normalized to sorted cell number, after which true diversity and Gini coefficients were computed with the tcR R package. The overlap coefficient, calculated on TCRB nucleotide sequences, was used to quantify repertoire sharing. Out-of-frame TCRB sequences from naive cells were analyzed to stand in for the pre-selection repertoire. The clones in this table, taken by TCRdb from immuneACCESS, are in-frame only. Not every clone is retained; where verified, under half of the shortfall comes from an unresolved V gene, and the cause of the rest is unknown. That table is the source of V, J and clone size, and D and trimming were worked out from the DNA. This sample has 250,000 to 300,000 clones in its table, and roughly 24% of those were observed once. The ten most abundant clones make up 0.012% of the sample.

The sample is drawn from a study of beta chain features in type 1 diabetes (dated by TCRdb to the late 2010s). Study-level background: Mean age, gender distribution, total cell number and subset yield did not differ between patients and healthy donors. A total of about 99,000,000 sorted cells were examined across all samples, and RNA yield correlated strongly with the number of cells per subset. In the study, TCRB repertoires of sorted circulating CD4+ T cell subsets from recently diagnosed type 1 diabetes patients were compared with those of matched healthy donors. Whereas all 30 or so donors provided naive and central memory subsets, regulatory and stem cell-like memory subsets were isolated from just 8 patients and about 8 healthy donors.

On the study overall, not on this receptor specifically: Because cDNA was sequenced instead of genomic DNA, highly expressing activated cells could be over-represented, though the groups showed no difference in activation or CD3 levels. At VDJ recombination sites, type 1 diabetes patients had fewer insertions and more deleted nucleotides, which implies abnormalities in thymic rearrangement. Shorter templates might be favored by PCR, yet because patient and control samples were amplified and corrected together, any such skew would affect both groups equally. Because small numbers of individuals were included in the HLA sub-analyses, any influence of HLA type on TCRB rearrangement was left unresolved. Type 1 diabetes patients showed a moderate but significant shortening of TCRB CDR3 length in all four CD4+ subsets. Naive, central memory and regulatory TCRB repertoires appeared to be more alike among patients than among healthy donors.

This receptor chain uses TRBV18 and TRBJ2-2; the D region possibly corresponds to TRBD2 (5 bases align). Sequencing was performed on naive CD4+ T cells from blood. What this sample's cell subset or site label stands for: true naive CD4+ T cells. This receptor was taken from a woman in her 30s with type 1 diabetes. The sequenced DNA is TGTGCCAGCTCCCCCGACGGGGAGATATCCGGGGAGCTGTTTTTT. This gives the protein CASSPDGEISGELFF.